This entry lists 21 T cell receptor beta chains sequenced from one sample in a study of cytomegalovirus exposure and HLA in healthy donors. Researchers ran the PCR with 60 Vbeta and 13 Jbeta primers. TCRdb's table, derived via immunoSEQ multiplex PCR, lists solely in-frame clones and lacks some. The sample shows approximately 110,000 clones, 74% of them seen only once. Sequencing was done on a sample of PBMCs. The source is a woman aged 45-65 years in good health and CMV-seropositive.

The genes are TRBV2 and TRBJ2-3; D gene ambiguous. V was pared by 5 bases and J by 2 bases, with 14 bases between. Germline V gene data show CDR1 as SNHLY and CDR2 as FYNNEI. CDR3 size: 15 residues. CDR3 protein: CASSRTPYFTDTQYF. As DNA, the CDR3 is TGTGCCAGCAGTAGAACACCTTATTTCACAGATACGCAGTATTTT.

The rearrangement links TRBV2 to TRBJ1-1; D remains ambiguous. CDR3 length: 15 amino acids. Trimming took off 0 bases at V and 1 base at J, with 9 bases between the two ends. Germline values: CDR1 SNHLY, CDR2 FYNNEI. The CDR3 nucleotides read TGTGCCAGCAGTGAAGCGCCGACAAGGAACACTGAAGCTTTCTTT. Protein product: CASSEAPTRNTEAFF.

This chain joins TRBV10-1 and TRBJ2-3; 9 bases agree with TRBD1. The junction had 2 bases not matched to a gene; V was cut back by 4 bases and J by 0 bases. CDR3 length: 15 amino acids. The germline gives CDR1 WNHNN, CDR2 SYGVQD (reference sequence). The CDR3 sequence: CASSATGGSTDTQYF. CDR3 sequence (DNA): TGCGCCAGCAGTGCGACAGGGGGTAGCACAGATACGCAGTATTTT.

The genes are TRBV11-2 and TRBJ1-6, with TRBD1 matching over 9 bases. From germline, CDR1 is SGHAT and CDR2 FQNNGV. The CDR3 runs 16 residues. J lost 10 bases, V lost 3 bases, and 10 bases had no gene match. The CDR3 bases are TGTGCCAGCAGCTTCCGGCGGACAGGGGAAGGATCACCCCTCCACTTT. Its translation: CASSFRRTGEGSPLHF.

The chain carries TRBV18 and TRBJ2-7; 8 positions agree with TRBD1. The CDR3 has 13 residues. Losses at the gene ends were 5 bases for V and 1 base for J; bases not matched to a gene: 1. Germline CDR1 KGHSH, CDR2 LQKENI. DNA of the CDR3: TGTGCCAGCTCAGGACAGGGATCCTACGAGCAGTACTTC. Its protein is CASSGQGSYEQYF.

This rearrangement joins TRBV7-2 to TRBJ1-2; 7 bases fit TRBD1. There are 12 residues in the CDR3. Germline V gene lookup returns CDR1 SGHTA and CDR2 FQGNSA. V gave up 1 base and J gave up 7 bases; unmatched junction bases: 0. As DNA, the CDR3 is TGTGCCAGCAGCTTAGGACAGGGTGGCTACACCTTC. Its translation: CASSLGQGGYTF.

The V gene is TRBV29-1, the J gene TRBJ2-7; D call uncertain. CDR1 and CDR2 from the germline V gene are SQVTM and ANQGSEA. V lost 4 bases to trimming and J lost 0 bases, with 13 bases between them. CDR3 length equals 14 residues. CDR3 in DNA: TGCAGCGTTGTCTTCACTACCAGCTCCTACGAGCAGTACTTC. As protein: CSVVFTTSSYEQYF.

This clone was counted between two and nine times. The rearrangement links TRBV29-1 to TRBJ2-5, with a possible D match to TRBD2 (7 bases). V was clipped by 4 bases and J by 5 bases, with 14 bases between them. Germline assignment: CDR1 SQVTM and CDR2 ANQGSEA. The CDR3 covers 13 residues. CDR3 bases: TGCAGCGTTGGAGGGGGGGCCGCGGAGACCCAGTACTTC. Translating it yields CSVGGGAAETQYF.

V and J are TRBV19 and TRBJ1-5, with unresolved D. V lost 5 bases and J 1 base, leaving 12 bases between the germline ends. CDR3 size: 15 residues. Looked up from germline, CDR1 is LNHDA and CDR2 is SQIVND (reference sequence). The CDR3, as DNA: TGTGCCAGTAGTGGGCGCACGGGGAGCAATCAGCCCCAGCATTTT. It is translated as CASSGRTGSNQPQHF.

This chain links TRBV5-6 with TRBJ2-1; 10 nucleotides line up with TRBD2. CDR1 is SGHDT, CDR2 YYEEEE, per germline. J was trimmed by 4 bases and V by 3 bases; bases with no gene match: 4. CDR3 size: 15 residues. CDR3 sequence reads: CASSSQLAGYNEQFF. The CDR3 DNA reads as TGTGCCAGCAGCTCGCAACTAGCGGGATACAATGAGCAGTTCTTC.

The genes are TRBV7-8 and TRBJ1-3; no clear D gene. CDR3 length: 15 residues. Deletions cut 3 bases from V and 0 bases from J, with 9 bases between. The germline CDR1 and CDR2 sequences are SGHVS and FQNEAQ. CDR3 amino acids: CASSFRGSSGNTIYF. For the CDR3, the DNA is TGTGCCAGCAGCTTTCGGGGTAGCTCTGGAAACACCATATATTTT.

V and J are TRBV7-7 and TRBJ2-7; 9 positions agree with TRBD1. The junction had 6 bases not matched to a gene; V was cut back by 1 base and J by 5 bases. The CDR3 consists of 15 residues. Germline loops: CDR1 SSHAT, CDR2 FNYEAQ (reference sequence). CDR3 DNA sequence: TGTGCCAGCAGCTTAGGGGGACAGGGACCCAACGAGCAGTACTTC. The encoded protein is CASSLGGQGPNEQYF.

V usage is TRBV7-2 and J usage is TRBJ2-5; TRBD2 matches 11 bases. The CDR3 runs to 16 residues. V lost 4 bases, J lost 1 base, and 5 bases stayed unmatched. Germline loops: CDR1 SGHTA, CDR2 FQGNSA. The CDR3 nucleotides read TGTGCCAGCAGCTACCTAGCGGGGGGTCTCCAAGAGACCCAGTACTTC. As protein: CASSYLAGGLQETQYF.

This clone showed up just once. The CDR3 region is CASGAGVANEQFF. CDR3 in DNA: TGTGCCAGCGGAGCGGGGGTCGCGAATGAGCAGTTCTTC. The V gene is TRBV7-2, the J gene TRBJ2-1; 8 bases match TRBD2. The CDR3 spans 13 residues. The V segment lost 8 bases and the J segment 7 bases; nucleotides outside the gene matches: 7. The germline V gene has CDR1 SGHTA and CDR2 FQGNSA.

This CDR3 reads CASSGSVGPLGGTEAFF. As DNA, the CDR3 is TGCGCCAGCAGTGGTTCCGTGGGGCCTTTGGGGGGCACTGAAGCTTTCTTT. J is TRBJ1-1 and V is TRBV10-1, with D tentatively TRBD1 (5 bases). The length of the CDR3 is 17 residues. The V gene lost 4 bases and the J gene lost 4 bases, with 22 bases spanning the gap. The V gene's germline CDR1 is WNHNN and CDR2 SYGVQD (reference sequence).

This clone was picked up one time. The J gene is TRBJ1-2, the V gene TRBV5-8; 7 bases line up with TRBD1. Germline V lookup: CDR1 SGHTS, CDR2 YDEGEE. V was clipped by 6 bases and J by 3 bases; unmatched bases: 8. The CDR3 spans 14 residues. Here the CDR3 DNA reads TGTGCCAGCACCTACAGGGGCTTAGACTATGGCTACACCTTC. Translating gives CASTYRGLDYGYTF.

The chain recombines TRBV5-4 with TRBJ2-7; TRBD2 agrees at 14 bases. CDR3 length equals 17 residues. Per the germline V gene, CDR1 is SGHNT and CDR2 is YYREEE (reference sequence). V shed 4 bases, J shed 2 bases, and the junction held 8 bases outside the gene matches. The chain's CDR3 is CASSGGLAGGSPYEQYF. The DNA of the CDR3 is TGTGCCAGCAGCGGCGGACTAGCGGGGGGCAGCCCCTACGAGCAGTACTTC.

J is TRBJ1-5 and V is TRBV28; 10 nucleotides align to TRBD1. Germline trimming cut 5 bases from V and 0 bases from J; bases unmatched to any gene: 4. Germline V gives CDR1 MDHEN, CDR2 SYDVKM. This CDR3 spans 16 amino acids. Here the CDR3 DNA reads TGTGCCAGCAGTCGGGGGACAGGGGCTAGCAATCAGCCCCAGCATTTT. It yields the protein CASSRGTGASNQPQHF.

V is TRBV11-1 and J is TRBJ1-6; maybe TRBD1 (6 bases). Germline V gene lookup returns CDR1 SGHAT and CDR2 FQDESV (reference sequence). CDR3 length: 17 amino acids. V was shortened by 2 bases and J by 2 bases, with 13 bases between the two germline ends. The CDR3 spells CASSLSGGGTYNSPLHF. CDR3 coding DNA: TGTGCCAGCAGCTTAAGTGGTGGGGGCACCTATAATTCACCCCTCCACTTT.

The chain uses TRBV6-6 and TRBJ2-3; 10 nucleotides match TRBD1. The CDR3 loop spans 14 amino acids. Per germline, CDR1 MNHNY and CDR2 SVGAGI (reference sequence). J gave up 4 bases and V 4 bases, and 2 bases lay outside the gene matches. CDR3 nucleotide sequence: TGTGCCAGCAGTTGGGGACAGGGGTCAGATACGCAGTATTTT. Its translation: CASSWGQGSDTQYF.

The chain couples TRBV4-2 to TRBJ1-5; tentative D call: TRBD1 (6 bases). The CDR3 runs to 15 residues. Germline V CDR1 and CDR2: LGHNA, YNFKEQ. The V end was cut by 0 bases, the J end by 6 bases, with 12 bases between. The CDR3: CASSQDTGSGQPQHF. Written as DNA, the CDR3 is TGTGCCAGCAGCCAAGACACAGGGTCCGGTCAGCCCCAGCATTTT.